This passage covers 23 T cell receptor beta chains from one sample sequenced in a study of blood T cell repertoires in COVID-19 (dated by TCRdb to the early 2020s). Library preparation employed the immunoSEQ multiplex PCR assay. The source is immuneACCESS, and TCRdb retained only in-frame sequences with V and J called. Part of the clones is not carried over; for the studies checked, unresolved V genes explain less than half of this, and the remainder is unexplained. The sample profile shows fewer than 250,000 clones; around 86% of them were found once. The ten biggest clones cover 3% of the sample. Sequenced material: peripheral blood. The receptors here all came from a man in his fifties or sixties with acute or convalescent COVID-19.

The chain recombines TRBV14 with TRBJ1-6, with 8 bases fitting TRBD1. CDR1 is SGHDN and CDR2 is FVKESK in the germline V gene. The CDR3 has 17 residues. The V gene end was trimmed by 1 base and the J gene end by 3 bases; junction bases not matched to a gene: 5. The CDR3, as DNA: TGTGCCAGCAGCCAAGTCGGACAGGGAAACTATAATTCACCCCTCCACTTT. This translates into CASSQVGQGNYNSPLHF.

CDR3 protein: CASSLVGSGSGEQYF. The CDR3 DNA reads TGCGCCAGCAGCTTGGTAGGTTCTGGTTCGGGGGAGCAGTACTTC. V is TRBV5-1 and J is TRBJ2-7; TRBD2 is a possible D gene (5 bases). Per the germline V gene, CDR1 is SGHRS and CDR2 is YFSETQ. The V and J ends lost 0 bases and 7 bases respectively, with 17 bases between them. The CDR3 has 15 amino acids.

CDR3 sequence: CASRGGQTYEQYF. The CDR3 nucleotides are TGCGCCAGCAGGGGCGGGCAGACCTACGAGCAGTACTTC. The V gene is TRBV5-1, the J gene TRBJ2-7; D possibly corresponds to TRBD2 (5 bases). The length of the CDR3 is 13 residues. The germline CDR1 and CDR2 sequences are SGHRS and YFSETQ. V lost 5 bases to trimming and J lost 2 bases, with 11 bases between them. The complete variable domain, with remaining parts taken from reference TRBV5-1 and TRBJ2-7, reads KAGVTQTPRYLIKTRGQQVTLSCSPISGHRSVSWYQQTPGQGLQFLFEYFSETQRNKGNFPGRFSGRQFSNSRSEMNVSTLELGDSALYLCASRGGQTYEQYFGPGTRLTVT.

The CDR3 region is CASAITKNTEAFF. For the CDR3, the DNA is TGTGCCAGCGCGATTACCAAAAACACTGAAGCTTTCTTT. The chain joins TRBV11-3 to TRBJ1-1; D gene uncertain. The germline V gene encodes CDR1 SGHNT and CDR2 YENEEA. The V end was cut by 8 bases, the J end by 2 bases, with 12 bases between. CDR3 size: 13 residues.

This clone appeared a single time. CDR3 residues: CASSALVEGYSGNTIYF. CDR3 DNA: TGTGCCAGCAGCGCCCTGGTGGAGGGCTACTCTGGAAACACCATATATTTT. The chain combines TRBV9 with TRBJ1-3; D is unclear. The CDR3 is made up of 17 amino acids. V was shortened by 3 bases and J by 0 bases, with 16 bases between the two germline ends. Germline CDR1 is SGDLS and CDR2 is YYNGEE.

Concerning this clone: The same CDR3 arises from other DNA sequences in this sample as well. The chain is built from TRBV19 and TRBJ1-5; the D is unclear. From germline, CDR1 is LNHDA and CDR2 SQIVND (reference sequence). The CDR3 has 14 residues. Trimming pared 3 bases from V and 0 bases from J, leaving 6 bases between. CDR3 region: CASSIRGSNQPQHF. The CDR3 region has the DNA TGTGCCAGTAGTATTCGGGGTAGCAATCAGCCCCAGCATTTT.

The chain's CDR3 is CASSLVQGASNSPLHF. The DNA for the CDR3 is TGTGCCAGCAGCTTAGTCCAGGGGGCCTCTAATTCACCCCTCCACTTT. The rearrangement uses TRBV7-9 and TRBJ1-6; 8 bases are a match to TRBD1. The CDR3 consists of 16 residues. Trimming cost V 1 base and J 6 bases; bases outside gene matches: 5. CDR1 and CDR2 (germline): SEHNR, FQNEAQ (reference sequence).

The chain couples TRBV7-3 to TRBJ2-2; D gene ambiguous. The CDR3 totals 13 residues. Germline V lookup: CDR1 SGHTA, CDR2 FQGTGA. The ends were cut back, 3 bases at V and 8 bases at J, with 10 bases in the middle. In DNA, the CDR3 is TGTGCCAGCAGCTTTTCTGTAGTAGGGGAGCTGTTTTTT. Its translation: CASSFSVVGELFF. The full variable domain, completed using reference TRBV7-3 and TRBJ2-2, is GAGVSQTPSNKVTEKGKYVELRCDPISGHTALYWYRQSLGQGPEFLIYFQGTGAADDSGLPNDRFFAVRPEGSVSTLKIQRTERGDSAVYLCASSFSVVGELFFGEGSRLTVL.

The chain employs TRBV5-1 and TRBJ2-7, with a weak D call TRBD1 (6 bases). V was cut by 1 base and J by 4 bases, with 15 bases left in between. The CDR3 is made up of 15 amino acids. Germline CDR1 reads SGHRS; CDR2 reads YFSETQ. The chain's CDR3 is CASSLNWGQGYEQYF. CDR3 coding DNA: TGCGCCAGCAGCTTGAACTGGGGGCAGGGGTACGAGCAGTACTTC.

The V and J genes are TRBV6-2 or TRBV6-3 and TRBJ2-5; 10 bases line up with TRBD2. This CDR3 has 16 amino acids. J was trimmed by 7 bases and V by 0 bases; bases with no gene match: 8. CDR1 MNHEY and CDR2 SVGEGT come from the germline V gene. CDR3 in amino acids: CASSYSSGGGRGTQYF. Written as DNA, the CDR3 is TGTGCCAGCAGTTACTCGAGCGGGGGGGGCCGGGGGACCCAGTACTTC.

This clone has more than one count but fewer than ten. The chain recombines TRBV19 with TRBJ1-2; 9 bases agree with TRBD1. Trimming at V came to 8 bases and at J to 4 bases, leaving 17 bases not matched to a gene. In germline, CDR1 is LNHDA, CDR2 SQIVND (reference sequence). CDR3 length equals 17 residues. The CDR3 sequence is CASGSGQGKRRGYGYTF. As DNA, the CDR3 is TGTGCCAGTGGCTCGGGACAGGGAAAGCGACGGGGCTATGGCTACACCTTC.

This CDR3 reads CAWRGTGNTEAFF. CDR3 DNA sequence: TGTGCCTGGAGGGGGACAGGGAACACTGAAGCTTTCTTT. This rearrangement joins TRBV30 to TRBJ1-1; 8 bases are a match to TRBD1. The CDR3 is 13 amino acids. J lost 1 base, V lost 3 bases, and 1 base had no gene match. The germline V gene has CDR1 GTSNPN and CDR2 SVGIG (reference sequence).

The J gene is TRBJ1-3, the V gene TRBV15; 8 bases agree with TRBD1. CDR3 length: 19 amino acids. The ends lost 0 bases at V and 2 bases at J; junction bases unmatched: 12. The germline V gene encodes CDR1 LNHNV and CDR2 YYDKDF (reference sequence). CDR3 DNA sequence: TGTGCCACCAGCAGAGACCCTCCTTCTCTGACAGGGGCTGGAAACACCATATATTTT. The encoded protein is CATSRDPPSLTGAGNTIYF.

Only a few counts were recorded for this clone. The chain joins TRBV4-1 to TRBJ1-6; the match to TRBD1 covers 10 bases. V was clipped by 1 base and J by 12 bases; unmatched bases: 9. Per germline, CDR1 MGHRA and CDR2 YSYEKL. The CDR3 sequence is 16 residues long. The CDR3 nucleotides read TGCGCCAGCAGCCAAGTCCCAGGACAGGGGGTTCTACCCCTCCACTTT. Amino acid sequence: CASSQVPGQGVLPLHF.

The chain carries TRBV7-9 and TRBJ2-2, with 7 bases aligning to TRBD1. Germline values: CDR1 SEHNR, CDR2 FQNEAQ (reference sequence). The CDR3 extends over 15 amino acids. The junction had 3 bases not matched to a gene; V was cut back by 5 bases and J by 0 bases. The CDR3 is CASSRDRSNTGELFF. DNA for the CDR3: TGTGCCAGCAGCCGGGACAGATCGAACACCGGGGAGCTGTTTTTT.

The CDR3 coding sequence is TGTGCCAGCAGTGAATTCCTTCGGACAGGGGACCCAGATACGCAGTATTTT. Translated, it gives CASSEFLRTGDPDTQYF. The V and J genes are TRBV25-1 and TRBJ2-3, with 9 bases aligning to TRBD1. The V gene end was trimmed by 1 base and the J gene end by 4 bases; junction bases not matched to a gene: 9. In germline, CDR1 is MGHDK, CDR2 SYGVNS. The CDR3 contains 17 residues.

V gene TRBV11-1 combines with J gene TRBJ2-2, with 12 bases that match TRBD2. This CDR3 comprises 16 residues. Trimming took 5 bases from V and 8 from J; bases not matched to a gene: 9. Germline V gene sequence: CDR1 SGHAT, CDR2 FQDESV (reference sequence). The CDR3 coding sequence is TGTGCCAGCAGCATACTAGCGGGGGGTCCCGCGGGGGAGCTGTTTTTT. This translates into CASSILAGGPAGELFF.

In its sample, this clone was seen a few times. V usage is TRBV7-2 and J usage is TRBJ2-3; D unclear. Looked up from germline, CDR1 is SGHTA and CDR2 is FQGNSA. CDR3 size: 14 residues. V was clipped by 1 base and J by 0 bases, with 5 bases between them. The CDR3 is CASSLDLSTDTQYF. The CDR3 nucleotides are TGTGCCAGCAGCTTAGACTTAAGCACAGATACGCAGTATTTT.

The chain links TRBV11-2 to TRBJ1-5, with D uncertain. Germline V gene data show CDR1 as SGHAT and CDR2 as FQNNGV. The CDR3 runs to 15 residues. V lost 2 bases and J lost 0, with 8 bases in between. CDR3 sequence (DNA): TGTGCCAGCAGCTTAAACTCTTATAGCAATCAGCCCCAGCATTTT. As protein: CASSLNSYSNQPQHF.

On this clone itself: One end of the junction varies from germline; a read error may be responsible. CDR3 protein: CASSLSRGMNF. CDR3 nucleotide sequence: TGTGCCAGCAGCTTATCACGGGGGATGAACTTC. J is TRBJ2-7 and V is TRBV7-8; weak D call: TRBD2 (6 bases). The CDR3 loop spans 11 amino acids. Per the germline V gene, CDR1 is SGHVS and CDR2 is FQNEAQ.

The CDR3 DNA follows: TGTGCCAGCAGACGCTACGACAGTGGGAAGGACAATGAGCAGTTCTTC. Translated: CASRRYDSGKDNEQFF. The rearrangement links TRBV6-6 to TRBJ2-1; a possible D gene is TRBD1 (5 bases). The V end lost 6 bases, the J end lost 5 bases, and 20 bases lay between the germline ends. This CDR3 region has 16 residues. The germline V gene has CDR1 MNHNY and CDR2 SVGAGI (reference sequence).

The rearrangement links TRBV4-1 to TRBJ1-4; D is unresolved. CDR1 is MGHRA, CDR2 YSYEKL, per germline. The CDR3 covers 13 residues. Trimming stripped 0 bases from V and 10 bases from J, with 9 bases between. The CDR3 DNA sequence: TGCGCCAGCAGCCAAGACAGCGGTGGAAAACTGTTTTTT. Residues: CASSQDSGGKLFF.

This sequence joins TRBV21-1 and TRBJ1-6; the listed D gene, TRBD1, was not tested against the DNA. TRBV21-1 counts as a pseudogene. The length of the CDR3 is 21 residues. CDR3 sequence (DNA): TGTGCCAGCAGCAAAGCGCCCCATGACAGGGCGCCGCAGACCCGGGGTTCACCCCTCCACTTT. Translating gives CASSKAPHDRAPQTRGSPLHF.